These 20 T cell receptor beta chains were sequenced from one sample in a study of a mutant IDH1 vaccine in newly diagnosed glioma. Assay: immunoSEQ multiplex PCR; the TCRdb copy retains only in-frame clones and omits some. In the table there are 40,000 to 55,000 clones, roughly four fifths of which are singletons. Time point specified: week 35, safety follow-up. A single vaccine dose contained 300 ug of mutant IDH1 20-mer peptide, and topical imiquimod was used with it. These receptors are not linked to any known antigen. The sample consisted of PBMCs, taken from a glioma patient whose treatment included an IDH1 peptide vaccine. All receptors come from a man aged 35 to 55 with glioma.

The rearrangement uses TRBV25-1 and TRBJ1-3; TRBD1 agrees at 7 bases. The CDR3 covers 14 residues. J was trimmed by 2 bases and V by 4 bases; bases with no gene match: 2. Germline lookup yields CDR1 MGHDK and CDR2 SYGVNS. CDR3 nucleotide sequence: TGTGCCAGCAGTGCCCAGGGGGCTGGAAACACCATATATTTT. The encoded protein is CASSAQGAGNTIYF.

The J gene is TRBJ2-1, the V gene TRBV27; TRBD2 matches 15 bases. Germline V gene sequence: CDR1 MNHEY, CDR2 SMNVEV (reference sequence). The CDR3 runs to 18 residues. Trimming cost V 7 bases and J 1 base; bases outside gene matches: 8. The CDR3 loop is CASISLGTSGRSYNEQFF. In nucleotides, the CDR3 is TGTGCCAGCATAAGCCTCGGGACTAGCGGGAGGTCCTACAATGAGCAGTTCTTC.

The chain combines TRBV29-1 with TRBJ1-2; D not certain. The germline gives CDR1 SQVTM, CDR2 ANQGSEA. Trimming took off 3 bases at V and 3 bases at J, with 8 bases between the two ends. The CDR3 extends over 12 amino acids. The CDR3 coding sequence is TGCAGCGTTGATCACCGTTACTATGGCTACACCTTC. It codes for CSVDHRYYGYTF.

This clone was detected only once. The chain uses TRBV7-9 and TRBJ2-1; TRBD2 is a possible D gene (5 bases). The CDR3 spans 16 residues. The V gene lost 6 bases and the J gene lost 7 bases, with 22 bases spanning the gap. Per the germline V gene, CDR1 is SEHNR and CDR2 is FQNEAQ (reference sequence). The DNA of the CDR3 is TGTGCCAGCAGTTCAAATCTCGGGATCTTTATTAATGAGCAGTTCTTC. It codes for CASSSNLGIFINEQFF.

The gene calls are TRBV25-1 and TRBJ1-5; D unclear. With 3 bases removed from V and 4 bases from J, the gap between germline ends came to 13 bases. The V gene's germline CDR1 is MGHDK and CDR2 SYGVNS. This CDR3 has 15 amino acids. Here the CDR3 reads CASSDVGLGNQPQHF. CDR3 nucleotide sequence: TGTGCCAGCAGTGATGTGGGCTTGGGGAATCAGCCCCAGCATTTT.

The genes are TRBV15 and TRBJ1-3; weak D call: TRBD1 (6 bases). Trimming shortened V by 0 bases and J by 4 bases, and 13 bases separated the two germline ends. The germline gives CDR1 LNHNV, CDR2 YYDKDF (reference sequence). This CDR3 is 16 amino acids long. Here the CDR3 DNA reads TGTGCCACCAGCAGAGATGATCAGGGGTACGGAAACACCATATATTTT. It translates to CATSRDDQGYGNTIYF.

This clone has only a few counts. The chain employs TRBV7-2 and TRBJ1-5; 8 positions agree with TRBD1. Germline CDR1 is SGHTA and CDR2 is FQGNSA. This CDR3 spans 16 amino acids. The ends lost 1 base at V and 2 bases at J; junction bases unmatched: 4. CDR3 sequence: CASSLVAGGGNQPQHF. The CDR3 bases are TGTGCCAGCAGCTTAGTGGCAGGGGGCGGCAATCAGCCCCAGCATTTT.

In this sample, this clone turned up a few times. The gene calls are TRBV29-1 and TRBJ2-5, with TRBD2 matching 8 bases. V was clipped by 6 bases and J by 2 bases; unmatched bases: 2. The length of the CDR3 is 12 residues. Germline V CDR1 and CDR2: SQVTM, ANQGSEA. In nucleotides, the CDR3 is TGCAGCGTGTTAGCGGGGCAAGAGACCCAGTACTTC. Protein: CSVLAGQETQYF. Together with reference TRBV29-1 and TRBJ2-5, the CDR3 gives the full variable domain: SAVISQKPSRDICQRGTSLTIQCQVDSQVTMMFWYRQQPGQSLTLIATANQGSEATYESGFVIDKFPISRPNLTFSTLTVSNMSPEDSSIYLCSVLAGQETQYFGPGTRLLVL.

In DNA, the CDR3 is TGTGCCAGCAGTGCCTGGGGGGGACGGGCCTACGAGCAGTACTTC. Amino acids: CASSAWGGRAYEQYF. The V and J genes are TRBV6-5 and TRBJ2-7; 7 bases match TRBD2. The CDR3 is 15 residues long. Germline V gene sequence: CDR1 MNHEY, CDR2 SVGAGI. With V trimmed by 5 bases and J by 2 bases, 9 bases remained unmatched.

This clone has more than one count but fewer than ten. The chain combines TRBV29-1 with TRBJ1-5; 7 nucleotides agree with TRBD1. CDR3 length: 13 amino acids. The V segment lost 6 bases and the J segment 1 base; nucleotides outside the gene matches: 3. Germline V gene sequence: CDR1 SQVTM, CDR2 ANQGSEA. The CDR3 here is CSVSRGSNQPQHF. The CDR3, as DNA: TGCAGCGTCTCCAGGGGGAGCAATCAGCCCCAGCATTTT.

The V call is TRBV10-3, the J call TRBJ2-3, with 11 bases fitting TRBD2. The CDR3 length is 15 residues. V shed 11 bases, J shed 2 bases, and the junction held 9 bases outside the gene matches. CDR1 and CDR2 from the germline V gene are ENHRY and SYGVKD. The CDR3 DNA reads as TGTGCCGTGGGGGGGACTAGCGGTTTCACAGATACGCAGTATTTT. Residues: CAVGGTSGFTDTQYF.

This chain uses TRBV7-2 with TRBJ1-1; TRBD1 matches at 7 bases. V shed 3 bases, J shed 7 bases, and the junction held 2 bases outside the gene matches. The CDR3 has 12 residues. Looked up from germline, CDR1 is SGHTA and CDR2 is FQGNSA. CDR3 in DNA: TGTGCCAGCAGCTTGAACAGGGGTGAAGCTTTCTTT. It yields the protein CASSLNRGEAFF.

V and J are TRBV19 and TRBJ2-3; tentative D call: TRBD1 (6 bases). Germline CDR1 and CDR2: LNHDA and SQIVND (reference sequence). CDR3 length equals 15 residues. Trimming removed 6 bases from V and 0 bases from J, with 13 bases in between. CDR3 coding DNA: TGTGCCAGTAGACCGACAGGCTCTAGCACAGATACGCAGTATTTT. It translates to CASRPTGSSTDTQYF.

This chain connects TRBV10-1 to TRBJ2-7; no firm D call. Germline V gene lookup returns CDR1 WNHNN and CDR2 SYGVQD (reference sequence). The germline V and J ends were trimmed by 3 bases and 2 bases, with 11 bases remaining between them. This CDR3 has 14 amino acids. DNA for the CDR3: TGCGCCAGCAGTGAAGGACGGGTCCCCTACGAGCAGTACTTC. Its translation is CASSEGRVPYEQYF.

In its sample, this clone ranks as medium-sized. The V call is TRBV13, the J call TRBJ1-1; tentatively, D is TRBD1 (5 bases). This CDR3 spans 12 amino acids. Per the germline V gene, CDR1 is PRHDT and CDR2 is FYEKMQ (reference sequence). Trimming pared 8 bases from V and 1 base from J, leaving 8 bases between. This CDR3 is CASARGNTEAFF. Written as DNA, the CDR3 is TGTGCCAGCGCTAGGGGGAACACTGAAGCTTTCTTT.

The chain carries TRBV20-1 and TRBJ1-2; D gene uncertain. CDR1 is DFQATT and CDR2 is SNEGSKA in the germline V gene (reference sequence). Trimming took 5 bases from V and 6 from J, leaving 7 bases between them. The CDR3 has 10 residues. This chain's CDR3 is CSALSNGYTF. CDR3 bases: TGCAGTGCTCTATCCAATGGCTACACCTTC.

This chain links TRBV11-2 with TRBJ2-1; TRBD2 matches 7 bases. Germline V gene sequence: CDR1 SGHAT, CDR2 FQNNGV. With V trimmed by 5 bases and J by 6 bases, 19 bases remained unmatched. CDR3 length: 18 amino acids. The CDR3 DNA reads TGTGCCAGCAGCGCACCGGGACTAATACTTTGGCGGGCCAATGAGCAGTTCTTC. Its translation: CASSAPGLILWRANEQFF.

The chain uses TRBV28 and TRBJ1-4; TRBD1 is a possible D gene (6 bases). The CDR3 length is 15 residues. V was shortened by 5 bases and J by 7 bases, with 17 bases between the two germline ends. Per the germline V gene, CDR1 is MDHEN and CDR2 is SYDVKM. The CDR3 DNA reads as TGTGCCAGCAGTGCCCCGGGGGCCTCCGTTGAAAAACTGTTTTTT. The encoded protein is CASSAPGASVEKLFF. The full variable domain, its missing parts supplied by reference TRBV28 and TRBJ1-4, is DVKVTQSSRYLVKRTGEKVFLECVQDMDHENMFWYRQDPGLGLRLIYFSYDVKMKEKGDIPEGYSVSREKKERFSLILESASTNQTSMYLCASSAPGASVEKLFFGSGTQLSVL.

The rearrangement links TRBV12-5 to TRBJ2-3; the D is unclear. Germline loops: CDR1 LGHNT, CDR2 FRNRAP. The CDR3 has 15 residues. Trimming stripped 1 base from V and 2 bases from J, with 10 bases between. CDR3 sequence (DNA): TGTGCTAGTGGTTTGGGGCGATCCCCCACAGATACGCAGTATTTT. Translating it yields CASGLGRSPTDTQYF.

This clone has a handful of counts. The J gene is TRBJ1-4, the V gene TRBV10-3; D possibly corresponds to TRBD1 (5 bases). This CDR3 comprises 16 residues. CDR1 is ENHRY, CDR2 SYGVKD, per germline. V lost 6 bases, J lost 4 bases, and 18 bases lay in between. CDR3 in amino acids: CAIRKGTRGNNEKLFF. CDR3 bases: TGTGCCATCAGGAAGGGGACGAGGGGAAATAATGAAAAACTGTTTTTT.